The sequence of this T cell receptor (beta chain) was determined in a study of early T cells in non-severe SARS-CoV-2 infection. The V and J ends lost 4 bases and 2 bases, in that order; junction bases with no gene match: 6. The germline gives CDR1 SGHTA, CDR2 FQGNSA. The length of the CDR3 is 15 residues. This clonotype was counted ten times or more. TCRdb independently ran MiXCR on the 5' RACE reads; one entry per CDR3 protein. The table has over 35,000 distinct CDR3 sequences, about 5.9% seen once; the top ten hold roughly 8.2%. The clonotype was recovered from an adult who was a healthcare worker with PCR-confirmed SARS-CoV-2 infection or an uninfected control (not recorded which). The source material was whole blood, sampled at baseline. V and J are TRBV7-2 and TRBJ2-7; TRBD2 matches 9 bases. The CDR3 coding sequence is TGTGCCAGCAGCTCCTCTAGCGGGGACACCTACGAGCAGTACTTC. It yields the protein CASSSSSGDTYEQYF.